These 24 T cell receptor beta chains were all obtained from the same sample, sequenced in a study of OX40 agonist ivuxolimab in advanced cancers. Library prep was done by the immunoSEQ multiplex PCR assay. Sourced from immuneACCESS, this table was stored by TCRdb with only in-frame sequences that have V and J called. A share of the clones is absent; for the studies checked, an unresolved V gene accounts for under half, and the remainder has no known explanation. The table for this sample lists 74,000 or so clones; 85% to 95% of them were counted only once. The ten largest clones add up to roughly an eighth of the sample. The specimen comprised CD4+ or CD8+ T cells sorted from blood, sampled in a trial of the OX40 agonist ivuxolimab. These receptors all stem from an adult with an advanced solid tumor such as melanoma, head and neck, liver or kidney cancer.

The CDR3 region is CASSQDEGQGAREQYF. The CDR3 DNA is TGCGCCAGCAGCCAAGATGAGGGACAGGGGGCGCGGGAGCAGTACTTC. J is TRBJ2-7 and V is TRBV4-1; 12 positions match TRBD1. The CDR3 covers 16 residues. Germline V gives CDR1 MGHRA, CDR2 YSYEKL. The V segment lost 0 bases and the J segment 7 bases; nucleotides outside the gene matches: 7.

The chain links TRBV11-3 to TRBJ2-3; D is ambiguous. The length of the CDR3 is 12 residues. Trimming took 5 bases from V and 2 from J, leaving 5 bases between them. Germline V gene sequence: CDR1 SGHNT, CDR2 YENEEA. CDR3 residues: CASSQVTDTQYF. In nucleotides, the CDR3 is TGTGCCAGCAGCCAGGTCACAGATACGCAGTATTTT. Full variable domain (rest looked up from reference TRBV11-3 and TRBJ2-3): EAGVVQSPRYKIIEKKQPVAFWCNPISGHNTLYWYLQNLGQGPELLIRYENEEAVDDSQLPKDRFSAERLKGVDSTLKIQPAELGDSAVYLCASSQVTDTQYFGPGTRLTVL.

V gene TRBV19 combines with J gene TRBJ2-7; 7 nucleotides match TRBD2. V was pared by 5 bases and J by 4 bases, with 5 bases of the junction left unmatched. Germline V gives CDR1 LNHDA, CDR2 SQIVND (reference sequence). The CDR3 sequence is 13 residues long. As DNA, the CDR3 is TGTGCCAGTAGTTCGACTAGCACGTACGAGCAGTACTTC. This encodes CASSSTSTYEQYF.

The V gene is TRBV5-1, the J gene TRBJ1-2, with D tentatively TRBD1 (6 bases). Germline CDR1 is SGHRS and CDR2 is YFSETQ. V was cut by 4 bases and J by 3 bases, with 13 bases left in between. This CDR3 has 14 amino acids. The CDR3 DNA reads as TGCGCCAGCAGCGATGGGGGCACGGACTATGGCTACACCTTC. Translation gives CASSDGGTDYGYTF.

The chain has TRBV9 and TRBJ1-5; D might be TRBD1 (5 bases). Looked up from germline, CDR1 is SGDLS and CDR2 is YYNGEE. CDR3 length: 14 amino acids. Between the trimmed V and J ends, which lost 4 bases and 4 bases, there was a span of 12 bases. The CDR3 bases are TGTGCCAGCAGCTCCGGACAAAATAATCAGCCCCAGCATTTT. Translating gives CASSSGQNNQPQHF.

The chain links TRBV7-2 to TRBJ2-7, with a tentative D call TRBD2 (6 bases). Germline V gene data show CDR1 as SGHTA and CDR2 as FQGNSA. The CDR3 covers 15 residues. Trimming removed 1 base from V and 1 base from J, with 11 bases in between. The CDR3 loop is CASSLEARESYEQYF. The CDR3, as DNA: TGTGCCAGCAGCTTAGAGGCGCGGGAATCCTACGAGCAGTACTTC.

The CDR3 loop reads CASSIRTGGFTGELFF. CDR3 nucleotides: TGCGCCAGCAGCATTAGGACAGGGGGCTTCACCGGGGAGCTGTTTTTT. The chain uses TRBV5-1 and TRBJ2-2; 11 bases are a match to TRBD1. The V segment lost 4 bases and the J segment 4 bases; nucleotides outside the gene matches: 6. Looked up from germline, CDR1 is SGHRS and CDR2 is YFSETQ. The CDR3 spans 16 residues.

The chain uses TRBV12-5 and TRBJ2-3; D not resolved. The CDR3 covers 16 residues. CDR1 LGHNT and CDR2 FRNRAP come from the germline V gene. The germline V and J ends were trimmed by 1 base and 1 base, with 12 bases remaining between them. The DNA for the CDR3 is TGTGCTAGTGGTTTGGGGGAAACCACGGGCACAGATACGCAGTATTTT. This sequence encodes CASGLGETTGTDTQYF.

This clone has only one observation. The chain carries TRBV13 and TRBJ2-7, with 9 bases aligning to TRBD1. Germline V lookup: CDR1 PRHDT, CDR2 FYEKMQ (reference sequence). CDR3 length: 14 residues. V was clipped by 5 bases and J by 6 bases; unmatched bases: 8. The CDR3 here is CASSLGTGFSEQYF. The CDR3 DNA sequence: TGTGCCAGCAGCCTCGGGACAGGGTTTTCCGAGCAGTACTTC.

This sequence joins TRBV28 and TRBJ2-7; D is ambiguous. The CDR3 contains 12 residues. Germline V gives CDR1 MDHEN, CDR2 SYDVKM. With 3 bases removed from V and 5 bases from J, the gap between germline ends came to 8 bases. CDR3 nucleotides: TGTGCCAGCAGTTTCCAAGTTCACGAGCAGTACTTC. The encoded protein is CASSFQVHEQYF.

This chain joins TRBV7-6 and TRBJ2-1; the match to TRBD1 covers 8 bases. Germline V gene data show CDR1 as SGHVS and CDR2 as FNYEAQ. There are 19 residues in the CDR3. J lost 0 bases, V lost 2 bases, and 12 bases had no gene match. The CDR3 region has the DNA TGTGCCAGCAGCTTAATTTCATCGGACAGGGAGAGCTCCTACAATGAGCAGTTCTTC. Translation gives CASSLISSDRESSYNEQFF.

The rearrangement links TRBV6-5 to TRBJ2-1, with D possibly being TRBD1 (5 bases). V dropped 8 bases and J dropped 0 bases, with 14 bases sitting between them. Per the germline V gene, CDR1 is MNHEY and CDR2 is SVGAGI. CDR3 length: 15 amino acids. The CDR3 sequence is CASSPTVPSYNEQFF. The CDR3 region has the DNA TGTGCCAGCTCGCCGACAGTCCCCTCCTACAATGAGCAGTTCTTC.

The chain employs TRBV28 and TRBJ2-1; 10 bases fit TRBD2. The CDR3 extends over 15 amino acids. Trimming removed 1 base from V and 4 bases from J; junction bases left unmatched: 1. Germline loops: CDR1 MDHEN, CDR2 SYDVKM. CDR3 coding DNA: TGTGCCAGCAGTTTATCTAGCGGGAGTTACAATGAGCAGTTCTTC. It is translated as CASSLSSGSYNEQFF.

The rearrangement links TRBV5-6 to TRBJ1-1; no clear D gene. The CDR3 has 13 amino acids. Deletions cut 4 bases from V and 0 bases from J, with 7 bases between. Germline CDR1 reads SGHDT; CDR2 reads YYEEEE. CDR3 region: CASSVLMNTEAFF. The CDR3 DNA reads TGTGCCAGCAGCGTTCTCATGAACACTGAAGCTTTCTTT.

The V and J genes are TRBV5-6 and TRBJ1-1; 7 bases match TRBD1. Germline V gene lookup returns CDR1 SGHDT and CDR2 YYEEEE. The ends lost 5 bases at V and 5 bases at J; junction bases unmatched: 3. CDR3 size: 12 residues. The CDR3 DNA follows: TGTGCCAGCAGGAGGGGGCGAACTGAAGCTTTCTTT. Translation: CASRRGRTEAFF.

The chain has TRBV7-9 and TRBJ1-2; D may be TRBD1 (6 bases). Trimming shortened V by 1 base and J by 4 bases, and 10 bases separated the two germline ends. The CDR3 runs to 14 residues. Germline V gives CDR1 SEHNR, CDR2 FQNEAQ (reference sequence). The DNA of the CDR3 is TGTGCCAGCAGCTTAGGGGACATCAGCTATGGCTACACCTTC. Amino acid sequence: CASSLGDISYGYTF.

The chain joins TRBV5-8 to TRBJ2-3, with TRBD1 identical over 9 bases. After removal of 3 bases from V and 4 bases from J, the junction contained 6 bases not matched to a gene. CDR3 size: 15 residues. Per germline, CDR1 SGHTS and CDR2 YDEGEE. CDR3 loop: CASSWGDRAPDTQYF. CDR3 bases: TGTGCCAGCAGCTGGGGGGACAGGGCTCCAGATACGCAGTATTTT.

The chain employs TRBV2 and TRBJ1-2; 10 bases are shared with TRBD1. The J segment lost 7 bases and the V segment lost 9 bases, leaving 5 bases of the junction unmatched. Germline assignment: CDR1 SNHLY and CDR2 FYNNEI. The CDR3 sequence is 12 residues long. DNA for the CDR3: TGTGCCAGAATGGGACAGGGGATTGGCTACACCTTC. Translation: CARMGQGIGYTF.

This clone was observed once. This chain uses TRBV9 with TRBJ2-1, with 7 bases fitting TRBD1. The CDR3 is 15 residues long. Germline-derived CDR1 and CDR2 are SGDLS and YYNGEE. J was trimmed by 5 bases and V by 0 bases; bases with no gene match: 5. CDR3: CASSVVGTDNNEQFF. The CDR3 nucleotides read TGTGCCAGCAGCGTAGTTGGGACAGACAACAATGAGCAGTTCTTC.

This clone was observed a few times. The rearrangement uses TRBV4-1 and TRBJ1-5; D might be TRBD1 (6 bases). The CDR3 length is 14 residues. Trimming removed 4 bases from V and 0 bases from J, with 7 bases in between. Germline CDR1 reads MGHRA; CDR2 reads YSYEKL. The CDR3: CASSLGGSNQPQHF. CDR3 in DNA: TGCGCCAGCAGCCTAGGGGGTAGCAATCAGCCCCAGCATTTT.

V gene TRBV9 combines with J gene TRBJ1-1; no clear D gene. Germline CDR1 reads SGDLS; CDR2 reads YYNGEE. CDR3 length equals 13 residues. The germline V and J ends were trimmed by 0 bases and 5 bases, with 8 bases remaining between them. This CDR3 is CASSVGQETEAFF. CDR3 nucleotide sequence: TGTGCCAGCAGCGTAGGGCAGGAGACTGAAGCTTTCTTT.

This CDR3 reads CASSFTRLAGGSGGETQYF. The CDR3 region has the DNA TGTGCCAGCAGCTTTACCCGACTAGCGGGGGGTTCCGGGGGAGAGACCCAGTACTTC. The chain has TRBV12-1 and TRBJ2-5; TRBD2 was called by the table and not checked on the DNA. TRBV12-1 has pseudogene status. The CDR3 is made up of 19 amino acids.

The chain uses TRBV6-5 and TRBJ2-1; 11 nucleotides line up with TRBD1. The CDR3 is 16 amino acids. Losses at the gene ends were 2 bases for V and 3 bases for J; bases not matched to a gene: 3. From germline, CDR1 is MNHEY and CDR2 SVGAGI. The CDR3 DNA is TGTGCCAGCAGTTACCGTGGGACAGGGGGCTACAATGAGCAGTTCTTC. It is translated as CASSYRGTGGYNEQFF.

The V and J genes are TRBV5-3 and TRBJ2-7; D is unresolved. TRBV5-3 is designated an ORF whose function remains uncertain. Trimming shortened V by 0 bases and J by 5 bases, and 6 bases separated the two germline ends. This CDR3 is 12 amino acids long. CDR3 nucleotide sequence: TGTGCCAGAAGCTTGGTGGCAGACGAGCAGTACTTC. Its translation: CARSLVADEQYF.